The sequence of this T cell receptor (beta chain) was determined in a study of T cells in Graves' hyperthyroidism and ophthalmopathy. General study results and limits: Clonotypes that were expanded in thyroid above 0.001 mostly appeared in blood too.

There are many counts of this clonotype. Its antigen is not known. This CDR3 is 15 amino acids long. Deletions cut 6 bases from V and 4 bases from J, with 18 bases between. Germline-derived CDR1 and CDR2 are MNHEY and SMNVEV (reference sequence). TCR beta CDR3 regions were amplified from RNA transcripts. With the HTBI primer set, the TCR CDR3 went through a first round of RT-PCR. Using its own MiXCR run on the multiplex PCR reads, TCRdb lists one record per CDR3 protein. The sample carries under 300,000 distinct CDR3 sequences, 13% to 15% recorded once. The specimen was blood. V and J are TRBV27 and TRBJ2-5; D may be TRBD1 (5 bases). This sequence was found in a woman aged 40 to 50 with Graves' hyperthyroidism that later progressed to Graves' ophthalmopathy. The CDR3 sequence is CASSQGGFLGETQYF. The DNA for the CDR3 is TGTGCCAGCAGCCAGGGTGGGTTTTTGGGAGAGACCCAGTACTTC.